Listed below are T cell receptor beta chains from one sample, sequenced in a study of shared clonotypes between healthy human individuals. Clones were sequenced by immunoSEQ multiplex PCR, and TCRdb holds only the in-frame ones, with some missing. Among about 340,000 clones, less than 85% were seen once, and the ten largest hold over 9.5%. The sample comprised memory CD4+ T cells sorted from blood. These receptors were taken from a man aged 25 to 45 in good health. Both conserved end residues are trimmed from each CDR3. Fields, in order: J gene, clone size, V gene, CDR3 length, CDR3 protein. Rows may omit the clone size; those that give it use once, few, many or a size class.

TRBJ2-7 NA TRBV4-3 15 ASSQDTSGRSSYEQY
TRBJ1-5 once TRBV10-1 11 ASSVGLNQPQH
TRBJ2-2 NA TRBV7-9 15 ASSPVSGRAGTGELF
TRBJ1-2 once TRBV6-5 12 ASSPQGANYGLT
TRBJ2-2 NA TRBV10-3 12 AISDLGGTGELF
TRBJ1-1 NA TRBV5-1 11 ASSLDHNTEAF
TRBJ1-4 NA TRBV2 14 ASSTLTGGTNEKLF
TRBJ1-6 many TRBV30 11 AWTGTYNSPLH
TRBJ1-2 few TRBV6-1 12 ASSELGTNYGYT
TRBJ2-1 few TRBV6-4 15 ASSDSTYRGSYNEQF
TRBJ2-1 NA TRBV19 13 ASSIGLSSYNEQF
TRBJ2-7 NA TRBV5-1 12 ASSLERSSYEQY
TRBJ1-2 NA TRBV4-1 12 ASSPTGIGDGYT
TRBJ2-1 NA TRBV5-1 14 ASSFGVLAVNNEQF
TRBJ2-6 NA TRBV11-2 16 ASSIKLKQQSRANVLT
TRBJ2-5 NA TRBV18 9 ASSLSETQY
TRBJ2-7 NA TRBV28 12 ASSSPGQVAEQY
TRBJ2-2 NA TRBV19 14 ASQVKNLRGTGELF
TRBJ1-2 NA TRBV7-9 12 ASSLGRAVGGYT
TRBJ2-5 NA TRBV6-5 10 ASSSPSETQY
TRBJ1-1 NA TRBV7-9 11 ASSQAENTEAF
TRBJ1-5 NA TRBV30 11 AWRGEMEQPQH
TRBJ2-1 NA TRBV9 14 ASSRLAGASYNEQF
TRBJ2-3 NA TRBV6-1 14 ASSDRKGPNPDTQY
TRBJ1-2 NA TRBV14 10 ASSQANYGYT
TRBJ2-1 NA TRBV6-6 11 ATGEDAYNEQF
TRBJ2-7 NA TRBV5-1 13 ASSLNQGVRNEQY
TRBJ1-5 NA TRBV28 12 ASTIGGGGQPQH
TRBJ1-1 NA TRBV10-2 13 ASSQTTGWNTEAF
TRBJ2-3 NA TRBV10-2 11 ASSERRYHTQY
TRBJ2-3 NA TRBV5-6 14 ASSLNAGIYTDTQY